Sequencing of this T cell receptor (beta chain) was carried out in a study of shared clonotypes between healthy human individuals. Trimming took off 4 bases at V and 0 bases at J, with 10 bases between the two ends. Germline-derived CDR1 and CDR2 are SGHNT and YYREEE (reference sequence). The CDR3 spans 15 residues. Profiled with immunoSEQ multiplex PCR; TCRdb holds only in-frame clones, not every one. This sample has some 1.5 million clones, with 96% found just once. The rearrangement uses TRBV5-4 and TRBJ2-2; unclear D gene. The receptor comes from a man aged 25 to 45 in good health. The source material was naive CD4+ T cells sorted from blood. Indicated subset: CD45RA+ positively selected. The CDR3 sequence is CASSPSAPNTGELFF. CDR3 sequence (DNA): TGTGCCAGCAGCCCTAGTGCCCCGAACACCGGGGAGCTGTTTTTT. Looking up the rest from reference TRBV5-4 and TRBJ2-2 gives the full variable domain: ETGVTQSPTHLIKTRGQQVTLRCSSQSGHNTVSWYQQALGQGPQFIFQYYREEENGRGNFPPRFSGLQFPNYSSELNVNALELDDSALYLCASSPSAPNTGELFFGEGSRLTVL.